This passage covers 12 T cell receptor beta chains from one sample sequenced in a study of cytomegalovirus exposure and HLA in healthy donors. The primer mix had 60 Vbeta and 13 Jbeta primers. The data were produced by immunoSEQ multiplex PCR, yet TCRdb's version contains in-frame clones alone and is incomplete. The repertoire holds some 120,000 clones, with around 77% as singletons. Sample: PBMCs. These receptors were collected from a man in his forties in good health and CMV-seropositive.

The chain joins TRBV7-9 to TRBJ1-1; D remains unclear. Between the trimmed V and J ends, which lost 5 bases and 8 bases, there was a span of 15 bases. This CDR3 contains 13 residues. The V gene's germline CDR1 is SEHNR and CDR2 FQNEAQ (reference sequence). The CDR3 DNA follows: TGTGCCAGCAGCCCAGGCCCAGAAAAGGAAGCTTTCTTT. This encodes CASSPGPEKEAFF.

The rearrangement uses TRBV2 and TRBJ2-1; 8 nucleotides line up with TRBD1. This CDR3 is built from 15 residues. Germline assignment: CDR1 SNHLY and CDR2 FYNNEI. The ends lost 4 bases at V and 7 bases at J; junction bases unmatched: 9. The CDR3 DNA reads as TGTGCCAGCAGTGTGTCACAGGGGGTAGGAAATGAGCAGTTCTTC. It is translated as CASSVSQGVGNEQFF.

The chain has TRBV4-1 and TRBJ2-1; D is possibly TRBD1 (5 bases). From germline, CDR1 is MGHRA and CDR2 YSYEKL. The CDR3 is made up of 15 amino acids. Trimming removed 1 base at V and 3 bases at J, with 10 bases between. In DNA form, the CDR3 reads TGCGCCAGCAGCCAAGTAACCAGGGACTACAATGAGCAGTTCTTC. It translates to CASSQVTRDYNEQFF.

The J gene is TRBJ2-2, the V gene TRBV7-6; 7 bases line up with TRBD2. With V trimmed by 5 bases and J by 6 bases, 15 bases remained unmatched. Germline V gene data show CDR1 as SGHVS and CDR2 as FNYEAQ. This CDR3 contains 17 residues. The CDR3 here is CASSPTSGDLWAGELFF. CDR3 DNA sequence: TGTGCCAGCAGCCCGACGAGCGGGGACCTTTGGGCCGGGGAGCTGTTTTTT.

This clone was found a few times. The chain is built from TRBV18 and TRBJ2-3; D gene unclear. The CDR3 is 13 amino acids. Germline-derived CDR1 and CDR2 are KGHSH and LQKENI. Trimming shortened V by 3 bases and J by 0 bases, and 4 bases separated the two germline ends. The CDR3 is CASSPPSTDTQYF. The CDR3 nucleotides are TGTGCCAGCTCACCTCCTAGCACAGATACGCAGTATTTT.

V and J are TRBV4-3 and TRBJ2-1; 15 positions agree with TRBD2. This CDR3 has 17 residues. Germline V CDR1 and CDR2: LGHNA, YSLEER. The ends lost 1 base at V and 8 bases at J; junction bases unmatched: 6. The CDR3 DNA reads TGCGCCAGCAGCCAAGGGACTAGCGGGGGGGCCCGGGATGAGCAGTTCTTC. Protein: CASSQGTSGGARDEQFF.

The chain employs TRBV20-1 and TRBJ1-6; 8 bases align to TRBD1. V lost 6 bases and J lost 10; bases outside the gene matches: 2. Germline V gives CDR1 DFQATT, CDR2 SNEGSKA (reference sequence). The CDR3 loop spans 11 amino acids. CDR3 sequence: CSADRGSPLHF. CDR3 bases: TGCAGTGCCGACAGGGGATCACCCCTCCACTTT.

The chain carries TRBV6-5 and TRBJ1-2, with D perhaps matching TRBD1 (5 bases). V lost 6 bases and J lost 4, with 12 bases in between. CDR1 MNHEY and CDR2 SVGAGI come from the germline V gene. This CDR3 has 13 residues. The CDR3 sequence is CASSNGGIYGYTF. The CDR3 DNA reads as TGTGCCAGCAGCAACGGGGGGATCTATGGCTACACCTTC.

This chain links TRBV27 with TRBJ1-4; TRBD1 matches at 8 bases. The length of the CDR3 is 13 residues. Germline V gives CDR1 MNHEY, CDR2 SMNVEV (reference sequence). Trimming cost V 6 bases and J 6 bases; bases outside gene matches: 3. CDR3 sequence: CASRDREDEKLFF. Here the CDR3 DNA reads TGTGCCAGCAGGGACAGGGAAGATGAAAAACTGTTTTTT.

The CDR3 DNA is TGTGCCAGCAGCCAAGGGGACAGGGGGCACTACGAGCAGTACTTC. Protein: CASSQGDRGHYEQYF. V usage is TRBV14 and J usage is TRBJ2-7, with 12 bases fitting TRBD1. The CDR3 contains 15 residues. V was clipped by 1 base and J by 3 bases; unmatched bases: 1. The germline gives CDR1 SGHDN, CDR2 FVKESK.

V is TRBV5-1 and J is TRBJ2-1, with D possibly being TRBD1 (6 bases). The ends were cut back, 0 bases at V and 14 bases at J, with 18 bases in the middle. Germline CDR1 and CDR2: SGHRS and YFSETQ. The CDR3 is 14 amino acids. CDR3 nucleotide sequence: TGCGCCAGCAGCTTGGACAGGGCGAGCTCGAGTGAGTTCTTC. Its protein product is CASSLDRASSSEFF. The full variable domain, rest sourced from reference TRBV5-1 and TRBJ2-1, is KAGVTQTPRYLIKTRGQQVTLSCSPISGHRSVSWYQQTPGQGLQFLFEYFSETQRNKGNFPGRFSGRQFSNSRSEMNVSTLELGDSALYLCASSLDRASSSEFFGPGTRLTVL.

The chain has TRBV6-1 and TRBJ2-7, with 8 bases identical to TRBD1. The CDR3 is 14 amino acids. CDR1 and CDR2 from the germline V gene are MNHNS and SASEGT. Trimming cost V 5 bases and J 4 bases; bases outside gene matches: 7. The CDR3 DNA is TGTGCCAGCAGTCCAGGACAGGGTTGGTACGAGCAGTACTTC. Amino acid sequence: CASSPGQGWYEQYF.